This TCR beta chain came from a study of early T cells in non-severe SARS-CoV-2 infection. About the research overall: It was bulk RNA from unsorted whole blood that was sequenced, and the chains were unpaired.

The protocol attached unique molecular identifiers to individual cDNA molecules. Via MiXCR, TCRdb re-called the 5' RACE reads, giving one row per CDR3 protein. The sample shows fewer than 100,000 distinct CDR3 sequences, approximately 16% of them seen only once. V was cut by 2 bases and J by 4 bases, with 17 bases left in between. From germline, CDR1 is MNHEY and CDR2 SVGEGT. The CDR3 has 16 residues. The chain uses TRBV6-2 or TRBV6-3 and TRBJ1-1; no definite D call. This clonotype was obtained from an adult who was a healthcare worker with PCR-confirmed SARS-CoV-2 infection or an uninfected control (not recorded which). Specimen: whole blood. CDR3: CASSYPALRVGTEAFF. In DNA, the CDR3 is TGTGCCAGCAGTTACCCGGCTTTGCGGGTGGGCACTGAAGCTTTCTTT.